The 17 T cell receptor beta chains given below trace back to one sample, sequenced in a study of T cell changes during pregnancy in multiple sclerosis. Method: immunoSEQ multiplex PCR; TCRdb's copy keeps in-frame clones and lacks some. The table shows around 99,000 clones, with approximately 92% occurring only once. Here the sequenced sample was peripheral blood, taken in the first trimester of pregnancy. These receptor sequences come from a female donor with multiple sclerosis, enrolled in a pregnancy study.

The chain has TRBV5-4 and TRBJ2-3, with 7 bases fitting TRBD2. The CDR3 sequence is 12 residues long. The V and J ends lost 4 bases and 8 bases, in that order; junction bases with no gene match: 4. The V gene's germline CDR1 is SGHNT and CDR2 YYREEE (reference sequence). As DNA, the CDR3 is TGTGCCAGCAGCAAACTAGCGCCTACGCAGTATTTT. Translating it yields CASSKLAPTQYF. The entire variable domain, with the rest obtained from reference TRBV5-4 and TRBJ2-3, is as follows: ETGVTQSPTHLIKTRGQQVTLRCSSQSGHNTVSWYQQALGQGPQFIFQYYREEENGRGNFPPRFSGLQFPNYSSELNVNALELDDSALYLCASSKLAPTQYFGPGTRLTVL.

This clone appeared once. The chain combines TRBV5-4 with TRBJ2-7; D might be TRBD2 (5 bases). This CDR3 region has 11 residues. Germline V gene lookup returns CDR1 SGHNT and CDR2 YYREEE (reference sequence). V lost 4 bases, J lost 9 bases, and 11 bases lay in between. The CDR3: CASSNEGPQYF. Here the CDR3 DNA reads TGTGCCAGCAGCAACGAGGGTCCGCAGTACTTC.

This sequence joins TRBV9 and TRBJ2-5; a weak D match, TRBD2 (6 bases). CDR1 and CDR2 from the germline V gene are SGDLS and YYNGEE. The CDR3 sequence is 14 residues long. The V gene lost 0 bases and the J gene lost 7 bases, with 13 bases spanning the gap. CDR3 protein: CASSVVADGGTQYF. For the CDR3, the DNA is TGTGCCAGCAGCGTAGTAGCGGACGGGGGGACCCAGTACTTC.

V gene TRBV7-6 combines with J gene TRBJ2-7; TRBD2 is a possible D gene (6 bases). Germline CDR1 and CDR2: SGHVS and FNYEAQ. Trimming pared 5 bases from V and 5 bases from J, leaving 13 bases between. The CDR3 covers 13 residues. The DNA for the CDR3 is TGTGCCAGCAGCGAATGGCGGGATGACGAGCAGTACTTC. Translated, it gives CASSEWRDDEQYF.

On this clone itself: This specimen includes other DNA sequences encoding the same CDR3. This chain uses TRBV29-1 with TRBJ2-7; 10 bases are a match to TRBD2. In germline, CDR1 is SQVTM, CDR2 ANQGSEA. J was trimmed by 3 bases and V by 4 bases; bases with no gene match: 9. The CDR3 contains 15 residues. CDR3 coding DNA: TGCAGCGTTGGTAGGGCTAGCGGGAGTCTCTACGAGCAGTACTTC. This sequence encodes CSVGRASGSLYEQYF.

This rearrangement joins TRBV6-1 to TRBJ1-3, with 8 positions matching TRBD1. CDR3 length: 15 residues. CDR1 is MNHNS and CDR2 is SASEGT in the germline V gene. Trimming took 4 bases from V and 8 from J; bases not matched to a gene: 10. CDR3 region: CASSGSEDRADTIYF. The CDR3 DNA reads TGTGCCAGCAGTGGCTCCGAGGACAGGGCGGACACCATATATTTT.

Only one count was recorded for this clone. This chain joins TRBV5-1 and TRBJ2-3; D might be TRBD1 (5 bases). CDR3 size: 15 residues. Germline CDR1 SGHRS, CDR2 YFSETQ. V lost 0 bases and J lost 5, with 13 bases in between. CDR3 protein: CASSLAQGRVDTQYF. The CDR3 DNA sequence: TGCGCCAGCAGCTTGGCCCAGGGAAGGGTAGATACGCAGTATTTT.

The V gene is TRBV6-5, the J gene TRBJ1-5; 8 positions agree with TRBD1. The CDR3 sequence is 15 residues long. V was pared by 4 bases and J by 2 bases, with 4 bases of the junction left unmatched. Germline V gives CDR1 MNHEY, CDR2 SVGAGI. DNA for the CDR3: TGTGCCAGCAGTTCGCCGGGACAGGGCAATCAGCCCCAGCATTTT. Protein product: CASSSPGQGNQPQHF.

The chain couples TRBV5-6 to TRBJ1-1; maybe TRBD1 (6 bases). The CDR3 totals 16 residues. Germline CDR1 reads SGHDT; CDR2 reads YYEEEE. V dropped 4 bases and J dropped 1 base, with 17 bases sitting between them. DNA for the CDR3: TGTGCCAGCAGCCCGGCGGGGGGCGGCTGGAACACTGAAGCTTTCTTT. It specifies CASSPAGGGWNTEAFF.

V and J are TRBV15 and TRBJ1-5, with D possibly TRBD1 on 5 matching bases. Germline V gene data show CDR1 as LNHNV and CDR2 as YYDKDF (reference sequence). The length of the CDR3 is 16 residues. V dropped 0 bases and J dropped 5 bases, with 14 bases sitting between them. In DNA form, the CDR3 reads TGTGCCACCAGCAGAGATCTTGGCCAGGGCTATCAGCCCCAGCATTTT. Protein: CATSRDLGQGYQPQHF.

The chain links TRBV4-1 to TRBJ2-3; perhaps TRBD1 as D (6 bases). This CDR3 contains 19 residues. V was shortened by 1 base and J by 2 bases, with 22 bases between the two germline ends. CDR1 MGHRA and CDR2 YSYEKL come from the germline V gene. The CDR3: CASSQAVYRDKTPTDTQYF. CDR3 in DNA: TGCGCCAGCAGCCAAGCGGTGTATCGGGACAAGACCCCCACAGATACGCAGTATTTT.

The chain couples TRBV27 to TRBJ1-5; D unclear. CDR3 length: 13 amino acids. The germline CDR1 and CDR2 sequences are MNHEY and SMNVEV (reference sequence). The ends were cut back, 3 bases at V and 5 bases at J, with 8 bases in the middle. Here the CDR3 DNA reads TGTGCCAGCAGTTTTACCCGGGATCAGCCCCAGCATTTT. It yields the protein CASSFTRDQPQHF.

The chain uses TRBV5-4 and TRBJ2-1; the D gene is possibly TRBD2 (6 bases). The length of the CDR3 is 13 residues. V lost 4 bases and J lost 5, with 10 bases in between. From germline, CDR1 is SGHNT and CDR2 YYREEE (reference sequence). CDR3 region: CASSPRDHNEQFF. CDR3 bases: TGTGCCAGCAGCCCGCGGGACCACAATGAGCAGTTCTTC.

This clone appeared a single time. V is TRBV19 and J is TRBJ1-3; D unclear. There are 15 residues in the CDR3. The V end lost 6 bases, the J end lost 2 bases, and 14 bases lay between the germline ends. CDR1 LNHDA and CDR2 SQIVND come from the germline V gene (reference sequence). The CDR3 spells CASRSGMAPGNTIYF. In DNA, the CDR3 is TGTGCCAGTAGATCGGGAATGGCCCCTGGAAACACCATATATTTT.

This chain uses TRBV2 with TRBJ2-3, with D unresolved. The CDR3 runs 12 residues. V gave up 4 bases and J gave up 6 bases, with 8 bases separating them. The germline V gene has CDR1 SNHLY and CDR2 FYNNEI. CDR3 sequence reads: CASSVLRDTQYF. The CDR3 DNA sequence: TGTGCCAGCAGTGTATTGAGGGATACGCAGTATTTT.

This chain connects TRBV19 to TRBJ2-5, with TRBD2 matching 8 bases. CDR1 and CDR2 from the germline V gene are LNHDA and SQIVND (reference sequence). The CDR3 extends over 14 amino acids. The V and J ends lost 8 bases and 7 bases, in that order; junction bases with no gene match: 12. CDR3 region: CASRGSGLEGTQYF. The CDR3 nucleotides read TGTGCCAGTCGGGGGTCGGGACTAGAGGGGACCCAGTACTTC.

This rearrangement joins TRBV11-2 to TRBJ1-3; a weak D match, TRBD1 (6 bases). Trimming stripped 2 bases from V and 3 bases from J, with 14 bases between. Germline V gene sequence: CDR1 SGHAT, CDR2 FQNNGV. This CDR3 is 16 amino acids long. CDR3 amino acids: CASSLKAGGHGNTIYF. Written as DNA, the CDR3 is TGTGCCAGCAGCTTAAAGGCCGGGGGGCATGGAAACACCATATATTTT.